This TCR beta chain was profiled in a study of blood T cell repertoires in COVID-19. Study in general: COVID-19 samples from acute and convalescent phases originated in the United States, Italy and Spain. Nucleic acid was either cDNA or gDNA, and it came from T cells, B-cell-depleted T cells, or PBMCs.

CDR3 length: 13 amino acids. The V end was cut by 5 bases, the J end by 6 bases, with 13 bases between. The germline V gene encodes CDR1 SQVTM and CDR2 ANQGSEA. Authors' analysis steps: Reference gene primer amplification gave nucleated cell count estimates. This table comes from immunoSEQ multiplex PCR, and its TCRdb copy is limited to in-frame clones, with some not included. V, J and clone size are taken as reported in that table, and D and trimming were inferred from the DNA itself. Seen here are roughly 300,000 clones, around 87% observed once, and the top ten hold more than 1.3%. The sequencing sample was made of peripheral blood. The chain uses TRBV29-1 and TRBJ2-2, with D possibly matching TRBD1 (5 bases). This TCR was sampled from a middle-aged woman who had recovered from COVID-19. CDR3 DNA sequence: TGCAGCGTTTCTAAGGGGAAGTCCGGGGAGCTGTTTTTT. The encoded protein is CSVSKGKSGELFF.